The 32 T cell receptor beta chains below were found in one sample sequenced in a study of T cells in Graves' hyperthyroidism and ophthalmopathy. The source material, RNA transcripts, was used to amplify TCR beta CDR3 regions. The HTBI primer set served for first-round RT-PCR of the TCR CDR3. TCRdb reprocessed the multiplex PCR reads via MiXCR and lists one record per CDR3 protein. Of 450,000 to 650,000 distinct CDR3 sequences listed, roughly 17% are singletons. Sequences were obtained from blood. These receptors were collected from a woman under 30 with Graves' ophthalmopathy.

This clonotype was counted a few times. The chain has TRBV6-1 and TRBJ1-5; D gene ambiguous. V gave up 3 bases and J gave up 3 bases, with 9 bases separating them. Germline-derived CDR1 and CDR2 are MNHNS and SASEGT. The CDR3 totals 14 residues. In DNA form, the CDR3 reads TGTGCCAGCAGTGACCCGGGCCCCAATCAGCCCCAGCATTTT. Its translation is CASSDPGPNQPQHF.

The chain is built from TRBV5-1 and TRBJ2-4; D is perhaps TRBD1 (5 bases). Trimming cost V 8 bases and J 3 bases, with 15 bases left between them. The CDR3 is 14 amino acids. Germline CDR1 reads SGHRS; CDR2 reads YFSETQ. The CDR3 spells CASGRGLDKNIQYF. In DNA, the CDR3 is TGCGCCAGTGGTAGGGGCTTGGACAAAAACATTCAGTACTTC.

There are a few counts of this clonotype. The CDR3 DNA reads as TGTGCCAGCAGCCAGACACTAGGCTCAGATACGCAGTATTTT. Encoded protein: CASSQTLGSDTQYF. This chain connects TRBV3-1 to TRBJ2-3; the D gene is possibly TRBD2 (5 bases). CDR3 length: 14 amino acids. Trimming removed 3 bases from V and 4 bases from J, with 11 bases in between. The V gene's germline CDR1 is LGHDT and CDR2 YNNKEL (reference sequence).

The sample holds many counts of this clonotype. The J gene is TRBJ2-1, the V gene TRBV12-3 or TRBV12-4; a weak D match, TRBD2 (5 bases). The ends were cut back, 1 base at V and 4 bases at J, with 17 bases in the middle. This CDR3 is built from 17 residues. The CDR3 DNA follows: TGTGCCAGCAGTTTAGATTGGGGAGCGTTTACGTACAATGAGCAGTTCTTC. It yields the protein CASSLDWGAFTYNEQFF.

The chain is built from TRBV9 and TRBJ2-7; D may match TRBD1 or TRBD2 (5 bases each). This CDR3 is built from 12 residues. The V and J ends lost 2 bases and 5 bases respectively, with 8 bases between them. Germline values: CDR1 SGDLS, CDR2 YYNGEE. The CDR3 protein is CASSVEGNEQYF. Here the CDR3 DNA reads TGTGCCAGCAGCGTCGAGGGGAACGAGCAGTACTTC.

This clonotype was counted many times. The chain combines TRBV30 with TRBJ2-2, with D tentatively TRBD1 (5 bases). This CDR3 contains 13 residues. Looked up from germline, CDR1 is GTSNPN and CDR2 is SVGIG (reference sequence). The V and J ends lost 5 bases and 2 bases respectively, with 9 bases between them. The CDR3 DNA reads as TGTGCCTGGGGGGCCTACAACACCGGGGAGCTGTTTTTT. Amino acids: CAWGAYNTGELFF.

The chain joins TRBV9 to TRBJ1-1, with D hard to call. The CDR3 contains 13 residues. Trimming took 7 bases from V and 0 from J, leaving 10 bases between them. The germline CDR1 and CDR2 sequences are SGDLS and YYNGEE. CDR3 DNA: TGTGCCAGCTCCGAATTGGTGAACACTGAAGCTTTCTTT. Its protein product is CASSELVNTEAFF.

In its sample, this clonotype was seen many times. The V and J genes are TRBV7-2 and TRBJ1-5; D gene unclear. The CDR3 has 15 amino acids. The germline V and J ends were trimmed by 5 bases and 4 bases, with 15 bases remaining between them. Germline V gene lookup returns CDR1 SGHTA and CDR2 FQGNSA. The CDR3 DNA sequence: TGTGCCAGCAGCGAGGACCTAGACGTAAATCAGCCCCAGCATTTT. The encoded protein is CASSEDLDVNQPQHF.

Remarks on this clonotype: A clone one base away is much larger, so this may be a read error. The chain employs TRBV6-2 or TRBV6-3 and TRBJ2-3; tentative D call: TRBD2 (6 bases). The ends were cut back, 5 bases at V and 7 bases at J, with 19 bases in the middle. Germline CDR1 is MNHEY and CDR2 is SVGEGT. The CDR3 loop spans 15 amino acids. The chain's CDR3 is CASSGWRVVLYTQYF. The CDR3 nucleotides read TGTGCCAGCAGTGGGTGGAGGGTCGTACTCTATACGCAGTATTTT.

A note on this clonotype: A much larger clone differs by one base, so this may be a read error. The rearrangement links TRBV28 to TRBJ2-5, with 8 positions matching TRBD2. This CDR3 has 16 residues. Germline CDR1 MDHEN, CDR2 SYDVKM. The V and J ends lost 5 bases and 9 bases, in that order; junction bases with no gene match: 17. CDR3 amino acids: CASSLIGGGLEEAQYF. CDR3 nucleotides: TGTGCCAGCAGTCTCATCGGGGGGGGGTTGGAGGAGGCCCAGTACTTC. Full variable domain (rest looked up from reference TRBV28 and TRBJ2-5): DVKVTQSSRYLVKRTGEKVFLECVQDMDHENMFWYRQDPGLGLRLIYFSYDVKMKEKGDIPEGYSVSREKKERFSLILESASTNQTSMYLCASSLIGGGLEEAQYFGPGTRLLVL.

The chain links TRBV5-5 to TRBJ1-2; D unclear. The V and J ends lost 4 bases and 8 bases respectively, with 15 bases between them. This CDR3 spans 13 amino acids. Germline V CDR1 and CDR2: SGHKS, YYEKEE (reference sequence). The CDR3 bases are TGTGCCAGCAGCAGACCGGACGGTGTCGGCTACACCTTC. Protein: CASSRPDGVGYTF.

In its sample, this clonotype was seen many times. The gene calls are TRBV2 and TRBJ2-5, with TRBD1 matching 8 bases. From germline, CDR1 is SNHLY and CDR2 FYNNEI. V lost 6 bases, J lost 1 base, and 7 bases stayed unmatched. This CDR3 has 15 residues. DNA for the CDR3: TGTGCCAGCAGAGCACGACAGGGGTCCCAAGAGACCCAGTACTTC. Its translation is CASRARQGSQETQYF.

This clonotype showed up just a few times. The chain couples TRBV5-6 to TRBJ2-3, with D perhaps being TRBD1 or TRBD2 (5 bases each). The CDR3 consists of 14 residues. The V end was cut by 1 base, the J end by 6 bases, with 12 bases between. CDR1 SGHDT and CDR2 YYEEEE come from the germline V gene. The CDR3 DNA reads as TGTGCCAGCAGCTTGTACAGGACTGCCGATACGCAGTATTTT. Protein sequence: CASSLYRTADTQYF. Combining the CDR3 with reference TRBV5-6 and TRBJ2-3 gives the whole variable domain DAGVTQSPTHLIKTRGQQVTLRCSPKSGHDTVSWYQQALGQGPQFIFQYYEEEERQRGNFPDRFSGHQFPNYSSELNVNALLLGDSALYLCASSLYRTADTQYFGPGTRLTVL.

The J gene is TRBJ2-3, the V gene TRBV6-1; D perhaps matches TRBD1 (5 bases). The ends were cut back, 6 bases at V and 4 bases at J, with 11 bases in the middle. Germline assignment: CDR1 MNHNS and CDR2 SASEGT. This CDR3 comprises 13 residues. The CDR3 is CASSRSGSDTQYF. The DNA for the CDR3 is TGTGCCAGCAGCCGATCAGGGTCAGATACGCAGTATTTT.

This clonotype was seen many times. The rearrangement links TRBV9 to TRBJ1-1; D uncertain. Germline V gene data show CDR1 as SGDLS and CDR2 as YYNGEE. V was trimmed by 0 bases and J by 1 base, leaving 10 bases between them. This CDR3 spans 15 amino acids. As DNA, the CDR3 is TGTGCCAGCAGCGTAGTAGGAACACCGAACACTGAAGCTTTCTTT. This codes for CASSVVGTPNTEAFF.

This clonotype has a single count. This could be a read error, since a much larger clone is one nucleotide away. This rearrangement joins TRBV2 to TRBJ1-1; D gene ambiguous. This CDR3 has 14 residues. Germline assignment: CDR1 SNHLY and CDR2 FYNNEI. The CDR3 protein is CASRPPDMNTGAFF. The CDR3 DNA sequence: TGTGCCAGCAGACCACCGGATATGAACACTGGAGCTTTCTTT.

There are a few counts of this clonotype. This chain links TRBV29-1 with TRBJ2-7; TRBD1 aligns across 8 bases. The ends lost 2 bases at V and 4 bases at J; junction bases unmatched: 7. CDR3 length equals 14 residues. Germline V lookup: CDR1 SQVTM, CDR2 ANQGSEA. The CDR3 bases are TGCAGCGTTGAATTAGGACAGGGTTTGTACGAGCAGTACTTC. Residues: CSVELGQGLYEQYF.

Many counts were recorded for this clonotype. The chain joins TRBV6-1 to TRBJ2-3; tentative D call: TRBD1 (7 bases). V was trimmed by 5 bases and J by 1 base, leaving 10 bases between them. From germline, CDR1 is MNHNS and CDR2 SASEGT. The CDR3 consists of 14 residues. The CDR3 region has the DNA TGTGCCAGCAGTCCAGGGGGGCGCACAGATACGCAGTATTTT. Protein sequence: CASSPGGRTDTQYF.

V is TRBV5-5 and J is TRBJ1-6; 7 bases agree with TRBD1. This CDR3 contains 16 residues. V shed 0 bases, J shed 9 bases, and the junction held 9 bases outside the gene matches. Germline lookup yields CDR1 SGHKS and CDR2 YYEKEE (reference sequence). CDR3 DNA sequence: TGTGCCAGCAGCTTGGGACAGGGTGGGTTAAGTTCACCCCTCCACTTT. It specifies CASSLGQGGLSSPLHF. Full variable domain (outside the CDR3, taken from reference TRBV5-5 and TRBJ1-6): DAGVTQSPTHLIKTRGQQVTLRCSPISGHKSVSWYQQVLGQGPQFIFQYYEKEERGRGNFPDRFSARQFPNYSSELNVNALLLGDSALYLCASSLGQGGLSSPLHFGNGTRLTVT.

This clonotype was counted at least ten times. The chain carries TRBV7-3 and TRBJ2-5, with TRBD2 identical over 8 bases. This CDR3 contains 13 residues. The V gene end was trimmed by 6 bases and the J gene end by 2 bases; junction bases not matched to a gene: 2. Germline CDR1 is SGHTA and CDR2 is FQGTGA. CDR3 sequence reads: CASRSSGQETQYF. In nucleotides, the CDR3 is TGTGCCAGCAGATCTAGCGGGCAAGAGACCCAGTACTTC.

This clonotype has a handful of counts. CDR3 in amino acids: CASSKISGATEAFF. CDR3 coding DNA: TGTGCCAGCAGCAAAATCTCGGGGGCCACTGAAGCTTTCTTT. The chain joins TRBV7-2 to TRBJ1-1; weak D call: TRBD1 (6 bases). With 5 bases removed from V and 4 bases from J, the gap between germline ends came to 14 bases. There are 14 residues in the CDR3. CDR1 is SGHTA and CDR2 is FQGNSA in the germline V gene.

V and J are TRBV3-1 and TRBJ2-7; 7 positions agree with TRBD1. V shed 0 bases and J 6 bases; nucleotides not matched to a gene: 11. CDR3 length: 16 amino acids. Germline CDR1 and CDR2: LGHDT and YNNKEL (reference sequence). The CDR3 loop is CASSQDGTVTVLEQYF. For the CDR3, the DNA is TGTGCCAGCAGCCAAGATGGGACAGTTACCGTCCTCGAGCAGTACTTC.

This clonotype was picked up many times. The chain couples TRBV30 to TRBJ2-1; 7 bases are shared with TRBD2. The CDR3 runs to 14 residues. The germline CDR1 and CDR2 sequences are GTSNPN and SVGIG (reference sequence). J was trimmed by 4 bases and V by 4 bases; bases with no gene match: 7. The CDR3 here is CAWIGGDYYNEQFF. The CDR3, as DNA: TGTGCCTGGATAGGAGGGGACTATTACAATGAGCAGTTCTTC.

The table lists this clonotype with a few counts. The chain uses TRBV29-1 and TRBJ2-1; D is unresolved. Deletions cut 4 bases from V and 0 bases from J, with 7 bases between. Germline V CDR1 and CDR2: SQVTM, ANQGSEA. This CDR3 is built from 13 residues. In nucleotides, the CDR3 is TGCAGCGTTGTTGCAGTCTCCTACAATGAGCAGTTCTTC. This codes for CSVVAVSYNEQFF.

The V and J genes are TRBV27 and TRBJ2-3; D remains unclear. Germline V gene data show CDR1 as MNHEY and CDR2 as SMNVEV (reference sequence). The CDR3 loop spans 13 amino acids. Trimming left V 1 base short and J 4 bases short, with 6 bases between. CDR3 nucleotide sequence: TGTGCCAGCAGTTTATTGTTCCCAGATACGCAGTATTTT. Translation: CASSLLFPDTQYF.

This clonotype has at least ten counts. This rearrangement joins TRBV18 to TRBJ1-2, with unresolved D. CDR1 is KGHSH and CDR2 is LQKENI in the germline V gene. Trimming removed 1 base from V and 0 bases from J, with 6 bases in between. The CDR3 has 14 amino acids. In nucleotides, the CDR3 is TGTGCCAGCTCACCACGGGAATCTAACTATGGCTACACCTTC. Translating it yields CASSPRESNYGYTF.

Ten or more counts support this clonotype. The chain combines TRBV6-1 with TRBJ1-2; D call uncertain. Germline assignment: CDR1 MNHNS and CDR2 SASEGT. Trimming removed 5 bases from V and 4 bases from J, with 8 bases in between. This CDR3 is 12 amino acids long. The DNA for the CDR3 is TGTGCCAGCAGTTCAGACCTCTATGGCTACACCTTC. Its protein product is CASSSDLYGYTF.

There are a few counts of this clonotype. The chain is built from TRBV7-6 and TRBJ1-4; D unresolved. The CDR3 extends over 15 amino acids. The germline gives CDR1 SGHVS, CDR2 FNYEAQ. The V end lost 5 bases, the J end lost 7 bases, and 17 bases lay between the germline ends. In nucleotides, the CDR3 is TGTGCCAGCAGCCCCTGGTTAGGGCGTTTTGAAAAACTGTTTTTT. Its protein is CASSPWLGRFEKLFF.

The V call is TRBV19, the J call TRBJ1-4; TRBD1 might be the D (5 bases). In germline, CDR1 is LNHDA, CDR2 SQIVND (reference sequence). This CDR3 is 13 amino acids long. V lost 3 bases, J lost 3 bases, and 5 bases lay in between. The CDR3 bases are TGTGCCAGTAGTATGGGACCTAATGAAAAACTGTTTTTT. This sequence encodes CASSMGPNEKLFF.

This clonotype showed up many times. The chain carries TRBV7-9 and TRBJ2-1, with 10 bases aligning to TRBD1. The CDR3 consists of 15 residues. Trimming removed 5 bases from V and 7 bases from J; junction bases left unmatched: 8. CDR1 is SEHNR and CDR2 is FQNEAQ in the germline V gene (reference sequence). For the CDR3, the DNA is TGTGCCAGCAGCCGCCTGACAGGGGGCATGAATGAGCAGTTCTTC. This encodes CASSRLTGGMNEQFF.

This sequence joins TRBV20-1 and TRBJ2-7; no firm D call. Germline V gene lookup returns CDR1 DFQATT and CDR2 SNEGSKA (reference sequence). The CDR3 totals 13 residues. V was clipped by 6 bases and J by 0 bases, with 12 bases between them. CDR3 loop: CSALGWSSYEQYF. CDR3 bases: TGCAGTGCCCTGGGATGGAGCTCCTACGAGCAGTACTTC.

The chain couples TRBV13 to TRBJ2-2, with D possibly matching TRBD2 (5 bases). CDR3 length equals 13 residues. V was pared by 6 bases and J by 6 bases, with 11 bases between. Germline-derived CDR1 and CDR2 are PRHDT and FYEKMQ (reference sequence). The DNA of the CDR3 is TGTGCCAGCAGTTTTACTAGACCCGGGGAGCTGTTTTTT. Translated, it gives CASSFTRPGELFF. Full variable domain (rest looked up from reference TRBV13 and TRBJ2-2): AAGVIQSPRHLIKEKRETATLKCYPIPRHDTVYWYQQGPGQDPQFLISFYEKMQSDKGSIPDRFSAQQFSDYHSELNMSSLELGDSALYFCASSFTRPGELFFGEGSRLTVL.